This TCR beta chain was observed in a study of sequential checkpoint blockade in melanoma. Turning to the study itself: First-line arms were nivolumab then ipilimumab, or the reverse, randomized 1:1.

V lost 1 base and J 5 bases, leaving 39 bases between the germline ends. The V gene's germline CDR1 is SGHRS and CDR2 YFSETQ. This CDR3 has 23 residues. Stated treatment: randomized to nivolumab then ipilimumab (arm A) or the reverse (arm B). No patient had prior DNA-damaging chemotherapy. The data were produced by immunoSEQ multiplex PCR, yet TCRdb's version contains in-frame clones alone and is incomplete. The sample comprises about 13,000 clones, 82% of which are singletons, and around a quarter rests with the top ten. This TCR was recovered from a human donor with melanoma. This chain uses TRBV5-1 with TRBJ1-2; D gene ambiguous. Sequencing was performed on CD8+ T cells sorted from blood (inferred from file names), taken from a patient given nivolumab and ipilimumab in sequence. This CDR3 is CASSLSSITLVRNSPGGHYGYTF. CDR3 in DNA: TGCGCCAGCAGCTTGTCTTCTATTACCCTAGTACGAAATAGCCCCGGAGGTCATTATGGCTACACCTTC.